This T cell receptor beta chain was sequenced in a study of CD8 T cells in ankylosing spondylitis. This CDR3 has 19 residues. Trimming took 6 bases from V and 4 from J; bases not matched to a gene: 20. CDR1 DFQATT and CDR2 SNEGSKA come from the germline V gene (reference sequence). TCRdb re-called the 5' RACE reads with MiXCR, one entry per CDR3 protein. The sample lists about 240,000 distinct CDR3 sequences, 9.5% to 12% occurring once. This clonotype came up many times. The rearrangement uses TRBV20-1 and TRBJ2-1; 11 nucleotides agree with TRBD2. The clonotype originates from a male donor with ankylosing spondylitis or in good health (not recorded which). The specimen sequenced was blood, either unsorted or a sorted T cell fraction (not recorded which). The CDR3 loop is CSALSGTSGTRGGYNEQFF. The CDR3 DNA follows: TGCAGTGCCCTCTCCGGGACTAGCGGAACCAGAGGAGGGTACAATGAGCAGTTCTTC.